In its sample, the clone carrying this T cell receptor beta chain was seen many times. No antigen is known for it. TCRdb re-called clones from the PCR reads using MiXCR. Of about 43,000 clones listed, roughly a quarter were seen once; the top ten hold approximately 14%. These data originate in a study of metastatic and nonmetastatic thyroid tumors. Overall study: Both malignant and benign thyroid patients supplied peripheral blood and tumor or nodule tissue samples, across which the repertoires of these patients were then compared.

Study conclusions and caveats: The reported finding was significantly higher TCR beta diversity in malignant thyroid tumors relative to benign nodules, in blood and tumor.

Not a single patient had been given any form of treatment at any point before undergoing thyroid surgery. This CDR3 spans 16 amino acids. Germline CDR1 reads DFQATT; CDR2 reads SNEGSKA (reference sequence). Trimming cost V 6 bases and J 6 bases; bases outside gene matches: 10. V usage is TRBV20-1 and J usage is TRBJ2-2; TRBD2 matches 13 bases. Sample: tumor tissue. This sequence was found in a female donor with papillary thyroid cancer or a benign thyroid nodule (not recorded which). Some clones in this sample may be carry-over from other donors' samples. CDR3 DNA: TGCAGTGCCACCCCTACTAGCGGGGGGGCCCCCGGGGAGCTGTTTTTT. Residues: CSATPTSGGAPGELFF.